This record covers a single T cell receptor beta chain. It lacks a known antigen. Base-call qualities are not available, and no considerably larger clone is one nucleotide away. The germline V gene yields MNHEY for CDR1 and SVGAGI for CDR2. V is pared back by 0 bases and J by 3 bases, with 12 bases lying between the germline termini. The CDR3 covers 15 residues, taking in both the cysteine and the phenylalanine. Only CDR3 DNA remains: 45 bases, in frame from the first base. TCR CDR3 regions were amplified from genomic DNA by multiplex PCR using the deep immunoSEQ assay. Genomic DNA extracted from each cell subset was distributed evenly over all wells of several immunoSEQ 96-well plates, and each plate served as one replicate. For sorted subsets, around 200 ng genomic DNA, equal to 25,000 to 35,000 T cell genomes, was loaded into each replicate PCR. The purified libraries were quantified using a Qubit 3.0 fluorometer, sized with a Bioanalyzer 2100, and then quantified again using the KAPA Library Quantification kit. Every immunoSEQ 96-well plate was sequenced on a separate single-read 150-cycle Illumina NextSeq 550 flow cell. Per the original workflow: Because the immunoSEQ output included only junctional sequences and no quality scores, the filtering could not be the same as the filtering used for full-length reads. Sequences were annotated with PyIR, a Python wrapper for IgBLAST v1.9, and V/J genes and CDR3 were assigned using IMGT germline references. Reads were filtered out if the reads had weak V/J assignments (E-value above 1e-6), no CDR3, stop codons, out-of-frame junctions, or ambiguous translated residues. V3J clonotypes were defined by identical inferred V gene, J gene, and CDR3 amino acid sequence. Percentage overlap between repertoires was computed as shared unique clonotypes divided by the size of the smaller repertoire. RTK rarefaction, the Chao1 estimator, and Recon v2.1 estimates of unobserved clonotypes were used to assess repertoire richness. Generation probabilities for all TCRbeta clonotypes obtained by the gDNA method from a handful of donors were computed using OLGA. TCRdb holds this immuneACCESS table with in-frame rearrangements only. Some clones are missing; in checked studies, unresolved V genes explain under half, and the rest has no known cause. Clone size and the V and J calls come from that table; the DNA yielded D and trimming. The sample records some 690,000 clones, about 92% of which are singletons. 34% of the sample comes from the top ten.

Donors were healthy HIV-negative adults with no recently reported acute infections or vaccinations. Only Caucasian adults living in Nashville, Tennessee, USA were represented among the donors. CD8 memory samples consisted of magnetically selected CD45RO+ cells combined with CCR7-negative CD45RA+ effector memory (TemRA) cells. Blood was collected by leukapheresis, and PBMCs were isolated by Ficoll-Histopaque density gradient centrifugation and then cryopreserved in liquid nitrogen vapor phase. Analytical flow cytometry was used to check the purity and quantity of each magnetically sorted T cell population. From each sorted fraction, genomic DNA was isolated and quantified by UV absorbance on a Nanodrop 2000c. The data belong to a study of shared clonotypes between healthy human individuals (dated by TCRdb to about 2020). Regarding the complete study: A couple of women and a few men aged 18 to 49 years were included in the cohort. Per donor, three plates each were used for CD4 naive and CD4 memory, two for CD8 naive, and one for CD8 memory. To increase sequencing depth and limit assay-specific biases, different laboratories used diverse techniques to prepare libraries and sequence TCR repertoires. Leukapheresis yielded between about 0.85 and 10 billion PBMCs per donor. Blood TCR repertoires of several healthy adults were deeply sequenced to estimate repertoire size and the extent of clonotype sharing between individuals. Study-level results and caveats: Sampling was restricted to blood, and TCR repertoires in tissue are likely to differ from TCR repertoires in blood. Based on pairwise subsampling, the degree of clonotype sharing among donors was expected to be affected by sequencing depth. Estimated clonotype richness was generally larger for naive than for memory subsets. Even with the large sequencing depth, rarefaction of the sorted-subset datasets indicated that sequencing was incomplete. Across a handful of donors, roughly 5.4% of naive CD4, roughly 3.8% of naive CD8, roughly 2.2% of memory CD4, and 0.4% of memory CD8 clonotypes were shared. The genetic and exposure-history diversity represented was limited by the small number of donors. Compared with non-shared clonotypes, clonotypes shared by all four sorted-subset donors had higher generation probabilities.

The chain joins TRBV6-5 to TRBJ2-7; the D segment is perhaps TRBD1 or TRBD2, each sharing 5 matched bases. The sequenced material came from memory CD8+ T cells from PBMCs. Taken with the paper, the label for cell subset or site translates to: CD45RO+ cells pooled with CCR7-negative TemRA cells. The TCR was taken from a man aged 18-30 years in good health. Some clones in this sample may be carry-over from other donors' samples. CDR3 reads: CASSYSGEVNYEQYF. In nucleotide form, the sequence is TGTGCCAGCAGTTACTCGGGGGAAGTCAACTACGAGCAGTACTTC.